The rows below give T cell receptor beta chains drawn from one sample of a study of blood T cell repertoires in COVID-19. TCRdb's copy holds only in-frame clones and misses some; the assay was immunoSEQ multiplex PCR. The sample has hundreds of thousands of clones, around 78% seen once. Sequencing was performed on peripheral blood. Every receptor here comes from a woman in her 70s with active or convalescent COVID-19. Both conserved end residues are part of each CDR3. D genes are given only for firm matches. For some rows the clone size is stated as once, few or many, or as a class when expanded; others skip it.

V	size	length	J	D	DNA	CDR3
TRBV5-1	NA	14	TRBJ2-2	TRBD1	TGCGCCAGCTCGACAGGGGAATTGGCCGGGGAGCTGTTTTTT	CASSTGELAGELFF
TRBV3-1/TRBV3-2	NA	14	TRBJ2-1	NA	TGTGCCAGCAGCCTTGGACTCACCTACAATGAGCAGTTCTTC	CASSLGLTYNEQFF
TRBV29-1	NA	12	TRBJ1-4	NA	TGCAGCGTTGGACAGGCTAATGAAAAACTGTTTTTT	CSVGQANEKLFF
TRBV12-3/TRBV12-4	NA	11	TRBJ2-7	NA	TGTGCCAGCAGTCGGGTCTACGAGCAGTACTTC	CASSRVYEQYF
TRBV29-1	NA	14	TRBJ1-5	NA	TGCAGCGTCAGATCAGGGGACCGGTATCAGCCCCAGCATTTT	CSVRSGDRYQPQHF
TRBV4-1	NA	16	TRBJ1-5	TRBD1	TGCGCCAGCAGCCAAGCCGGACAGGGAGGGGATCAGCCCCAGCATTTT	CASSQAGQGGDQPQHF
TRBV5-4	NA	14	TRBJ2-7	TRBD1	TGTGCCAGCAGCTCGGGGACAGGGAACAGCGAGCAGTACTTC	CASSSGTGNSEQYF
TRBV11-2	NA	15	TRBJ1-1	TRBD1	TGTGCCAGCAGCTTACCCGGGACAGCTGTTTATGAAGCTTTCTTT	CASSLPGTAVYEAFF
TRBV19	once	17	TRBJ2-1	TRBD2	TGTGCCAGTAGTCGAACAAGACTAGCGGGAGGCCACAATGAGCAGTTCTTC	CASSRTRLAGGHNEQFF
TRBV6-1	NA	15	TRBJ2-1	NA	TGTGCCAGCAGTGAGGGAGGTGATAACTACAATGAGCAGTTCTTC	CASSEGGDNYNEQFF